The clone carrying this T cell receptor (beta chain) showed up just a few times. As yet, its antigen is unknown. These data belong to a study of response to subunit inactivated influenza vaccine. One entry per CDR3 protein, called by TCRdb with MiXCR from the RT-PCR reads. The sample contains 700,000 to 800,000 distinct CDR3 sequences, approximately 17% of which appear only once. The V end lost 3 bases, the J end lost 0 bases, and 12 bases lay between the germline ends. The CDR3 extends over 16 amino acids. Regarding the study as a whole: Each seasonal flu vaccination may recruit only limited new T cells, authors suggested.

The input for sequencing was PBMCs from blood, taken roughly 5 days after vaccination. This clonotype was obtained from a man aged 45 to 65 who received an inactivated influenza vaccine. The chain links TRBV12-3 or TRBV12-4 to TRBJ1-3, with D hard to call. The CDR3 spells CASSFEHLNSGNTIYF. CDR3 DNA: TGTGCCAGCAGTTTCGAGCACCTCAACTCTGGAAACACCATATATTTT.